This record concerns one TCR beta chain sequence. This sample was taken from a study of T cells after yellow fever vaccination. Study summary: Low-cell-number fractions underwent preparation using SMART-Seq v4 Ultra Low Input.

TCRdb re-analysed the 5' RACE reads in MiXCR, keeping a single row per CDR3 protein. Found here are around 50,000 distinct CDR3 sequences, about 6.3% of them singletons; the top ten hold around 9.3%. Trimming removed 5 bases from V and 6 bases from J, with 19 bases in between. Germline CDR1 GTSNPN, CDR2 SVGIG (reference sequence). The CDR3 extends over 14 amino acids. This TCR came from a man in his thirties or forties who received the YFV17D yellow fever vaccine. This specimen was PBMCs, either bulk or a sorted T-cell subset (CD4+, CD8+, memory, or dextramer-sorted; not recorded which), taken 45 days after the yellow fever booster vaccination. The chain uses TRBV30 and TRBJ2-5, with D perhaps TRBD2 (7 bases). The CDR3 sequence is CAWSWRSGTKTQYF. DNA for the CDR3: TGTGCCTGGTCCTGGAGGAGCGGGACAAAGACCCAGTACTTC.